This is a list of T cell receptor beta chains from one sample in a study of blood T cell repertoires in COVID-19. Clones were read by immunoSEQ multiplex PCR, and TCRdb kept only the in-frame ones, dropping some. The sample lists about 270,000 clones; 88% were seen once. The source material was peripheral blood. The receptors derive from a man in his sixties who had recovered from COVID-19. Each CDR3 is given with its conserved first and last residue. Fields, in order: V gene, CDR3 protein.

TRBV7-2,CASSPRDRGSNQPQHF
TRBV5-6,CASSSVDSPVNTEAFF
TRBV6-5,CASSYSIQGPNSPLHF
TRBV19,CATTTRGKNTEAFF
TRBV7-2,CASSLTGTSGSYEQYF
TRBV19,CASRRETQGRNQPQHF
TRBV5-8,CASSIGTGEFRDIQYF
TRBV7-9,CASSLTGVHTEAFF
TRBV28,CASSLYRGYYEQYF
TRBV11-2,CASSFFATVNTEAFF
TRBV3-1/TRBV3-2,CASSQGTIKSSFPHTEAFF
TRBV30,CAWSPTGGGQPQHF
TRBV24-1,CATSDLQQGNTGELFF
TRBV27,CASSLLPSGETQYF
TRBV7-8,CASSSTRVSNEQFF
TRBV18,CASSPTSGFGYGYTF
TRBV3-1/TRBV3-2,CASSPRTSGSPYNEQFF
TRBV9,CASSVPRTGGTGANVLTF
TRBV4-1,CASSQAQTGTLSGNTIYF
TRBV5-1,CASSLWGTDAEAFF
TRBV5-1,CASSLSGGANEQFF
TRBV5-4,CASNGDRGLAEAFF
TRBV6-5,CASRRDLVLEYGYTF
TRBV5-1,CASSPGLAGVRETQYF
TRBV10-3,CAIRVTASGNTIYF
TRBV2,CASSEARAGAYTF
TRBV7-9,CASSPSGWGEGKLFF
TRBV2,CASSETQAKHTQYF
TRBV21-1,CASSKGGTVYSYEQYF
TRBV5-1,CASSRADRGNTEAFF
TRBV2,CASSVQTGGSNQPQHF
TRBV19,CASSDWGAGTPPYEQYF
TRBV5-5,CASSARGLDQPQHF
TRBV27,CASSWGQLYEQYF
TRBV29-1,CSATGSGVNQPQHF
TRBV4-2,CASSQDSGTGPLGYTF
TRBV7-2,CASSLPTLTLAGDTGELFF
TRBV30,CAWYKRSSYNEQFF
TRBV6-6,CASSYSSGGSYEQYF
TRBV19,CASKLGPTGNQPQHF
TRBV3-1/TRBV3-2,CASSQTDTGYTF
TRBV5-1,CASSLTGTATYEQYF
TRBV10-2,CASGQGPDNYGYTF
TRBV7-9,CASSSLYGYTF
TRBV5-1,CASSTGQGNEQFF
TRBV12-2,CASRMTGVGYTF
TRBV5-4,CASSPLGSPLATNYGYTF
TRBV7-2,CASSPNLGVQNIQYF
TRBV3-1/TRBV3-2,CASQDSSYGYTF
TRBV6-5,CASSSKRGGMTGELFF
TRBV7-9,CAIQGTRPGTEAFF
TRBV5-1,CASHHRQSYNEQFF
TRBV5-1,CASSSGTGFDEQFF
TRBV27,CASSLSTGGARYGYTF
TRBV7-9,CASSLRLGGGTDTQYF
TRBV6-5,CASERHYKVGAEQYF